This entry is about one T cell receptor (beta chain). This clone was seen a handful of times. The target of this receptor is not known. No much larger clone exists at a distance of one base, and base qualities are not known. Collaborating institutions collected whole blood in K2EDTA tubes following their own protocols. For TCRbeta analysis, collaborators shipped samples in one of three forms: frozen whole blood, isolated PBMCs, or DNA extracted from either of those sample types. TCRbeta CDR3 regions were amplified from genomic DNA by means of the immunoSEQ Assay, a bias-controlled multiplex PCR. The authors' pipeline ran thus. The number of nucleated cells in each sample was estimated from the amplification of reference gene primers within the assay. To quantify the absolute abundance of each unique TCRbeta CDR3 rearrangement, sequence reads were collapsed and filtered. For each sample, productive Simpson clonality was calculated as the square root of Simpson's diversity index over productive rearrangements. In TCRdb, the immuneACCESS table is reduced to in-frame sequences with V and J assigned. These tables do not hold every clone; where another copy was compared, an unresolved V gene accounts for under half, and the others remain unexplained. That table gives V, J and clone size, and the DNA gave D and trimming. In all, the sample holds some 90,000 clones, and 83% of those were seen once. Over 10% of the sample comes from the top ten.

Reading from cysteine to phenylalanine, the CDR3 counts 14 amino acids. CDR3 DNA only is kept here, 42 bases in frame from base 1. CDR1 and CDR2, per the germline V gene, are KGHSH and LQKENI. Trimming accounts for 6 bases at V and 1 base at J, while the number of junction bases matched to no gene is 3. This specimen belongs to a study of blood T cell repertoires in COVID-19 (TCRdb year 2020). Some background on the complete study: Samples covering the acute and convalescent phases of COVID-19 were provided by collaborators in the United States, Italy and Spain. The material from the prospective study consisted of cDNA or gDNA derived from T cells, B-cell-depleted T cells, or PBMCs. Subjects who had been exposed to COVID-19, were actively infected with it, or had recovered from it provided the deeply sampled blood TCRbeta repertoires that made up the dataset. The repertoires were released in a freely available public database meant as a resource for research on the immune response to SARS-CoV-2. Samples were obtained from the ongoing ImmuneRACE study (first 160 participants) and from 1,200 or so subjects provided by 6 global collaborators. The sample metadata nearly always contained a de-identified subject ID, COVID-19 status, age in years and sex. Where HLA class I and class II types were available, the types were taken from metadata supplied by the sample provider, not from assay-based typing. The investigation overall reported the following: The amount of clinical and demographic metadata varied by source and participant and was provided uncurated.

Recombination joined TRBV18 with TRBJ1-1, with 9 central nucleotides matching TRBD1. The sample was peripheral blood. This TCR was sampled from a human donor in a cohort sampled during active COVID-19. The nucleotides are TGTGCCAGCTCGGGACAGGGAGAGAACACTGAAGCTTTCTTT. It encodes CASSGQGENTEAFF.